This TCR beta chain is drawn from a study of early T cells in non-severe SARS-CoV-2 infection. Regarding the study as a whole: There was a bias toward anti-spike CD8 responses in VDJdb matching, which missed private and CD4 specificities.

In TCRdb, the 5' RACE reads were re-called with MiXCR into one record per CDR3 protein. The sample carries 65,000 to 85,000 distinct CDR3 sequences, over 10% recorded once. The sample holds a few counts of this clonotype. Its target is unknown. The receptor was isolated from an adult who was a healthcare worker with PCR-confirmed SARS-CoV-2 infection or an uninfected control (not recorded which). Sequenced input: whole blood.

This CDR3 reads CATSERNRGRVQTQYF. In DNA, the CDR3 is TGTGCCACCAGTGAACGGAACAGGGGGCGCGTCCAGACCCAGTACTTC. The chain is built from TRBV24-1 and TRBJ2-5; 9 positions agree with TRBD1. The V gene end was trimmed by 4 bases and the J gene end by 6 bases; junction bases not matched to a gene: 11. The CDR3 length is 16 residues. The V gene's germline CDR1 is KGHDR and CDR2 SFDVKD.